This T cell receptor (beta chain) was found in a study of regulatory T cells. Regarding the study as a whole: In CD3G-deficient patients, conventional CD4+ T cells were enriched for hydrophobic CDR3 residues at positions 6 and 7.

Primers: 52 TRBV forward and 13 TRBJ reverse. Method: immunoSEQ multiplex PCR; TCRdb's copy keeps in-frame clones and lacks some. The profile shows about 29,000 clones, 85% to 95% of them singletons. Trimming removed 2 bases at V and 5 bases at J, with 13 bases between. Germline CDR1 KGHSH, CDR2 LQKENI. This CDR3 has 15 residues. Notes on this clone: What it binds is not known.

Every patient with CD3G deficiency had evidence of autoimmunity. Patients aged 2 to 39 years had fewer naive T cells. CD4+ T cells were divided by sorting: CD25-high CD127-low Tregs, CD25-low CD127-high conventional cells. This TCR was recovered from a person aged 18 to 30 with CD3G deficiency. This chain joins TRBV18 and TRBJ2-1; possible D gene TRBD2, 7 bases. Sequenced sample: conventional CD4+ T cells sorted from blood. The CDR3 loop is CASSPSRGTNNEQFF. Written as DNA, the CDR3 is TGTGCCAGCTCACCAAGTAGGGGGACTAACAATGAGCAGTTCTTC. The variable domain in full, with the rest retrieved from reference TRBV18 and TRBJ2-1, is NAGVMQNPRHLVRRRGQEARLRCSPMKGHSHVYWYRQLPEEGLKFMVYLQKENIIDESGMPKERFSAEFPKEGPSILRIQQVVRGDSAAYFCASSPSRGTNNEQFFGPGTRLTVL.